The 26 T cell receptor beta chains below all came from one sample that was sequenced in a study of memory CD8 T cells in hepatitis C reinfection. As for time point: peak reinfection, 3 to 8 weeks after reinfection detection. No in vitro expansion preceded TCR sequencing of the sorted cells. Method: immunoSEQ multiplex PCR; TCRdb's copy keeps in-frame clones and lacks some. The data contain roughly 43,000 clones, roughly 90% of them singletons. The specimen sequenced was naive CD8+ T cells sorted from blood. The receptors shown here come from a man aged 18 to 29 with hepatitis C virus infection.

The CDR3 here is CASSPGTANTEAFF. In nucleotides, the CDR3 is TGTGCCAGCAGTCCTGGGACAGCGAACACTGAAGCTTTCTTT. The chain has TRBV27 and TRBJ1-1, with 7 bases lining up with TRBD1. Per the germline V gene, CDR1 is MNHEY and CDR2 is SMNVEV (reference sequence). The CDR3 contains 14 residues. The J segment lost 1 base and the V segment lost 5 bases, leaving 4 bases of the junction unmatched.

V gene TRBV5-1 combines with J gene TRBJ1-4; tentatively, D is TRBD1 (6 bases). CDR1 and CDR2 from the germline V gene are SGHRS and YFSETQ. V dropped 2 bases and J dropped 7 bases, with 15 bases sitting between them. There are 15 residues in the CDR3. This CDR3 is CASSLQGLSSEKLFF. CDR3 in DNA: TGCGCCAGCAGCTTACAGGGTCTGTCGAGTGAAAAACTGTTTTTT.

A word on this clone: Other DNA sequences in the sample encode the same CDR3. This chain connects TRBV7-9 to TRBJ2-7; D uncertain. The length of the CDR3 is 13 residues. Deletions cut 1 base from V and 0 bases from J, with 4 bases between. From germline, CDR1 is SEHNR and CDR2 FQNEAQ (reference sequence). CDR3 nucleotides: TGTGCCAGCAGCTTAGACAGCTCCTACGAGCAGTACTTC. As protein: CASSLDSSYEQYF.

The gene calls are TRBV7-7 and TRBJ2-2, with D possibly being TRBD1 (6 bases). With 4 bases removed from V and 4 bases from J, the gap between germline ends came to 13 bases. CDR1 and CDR2 (germline): SSHAT, FNYEAQ (reference sequence). The CDR3 covers 15 residues. CDR3 loop: CASSSTGSGTGELFF. The CDR3, as DNA: TGTGCCAGCAGCTCCACAGGGTCGGGCACCGGGGAGCTGTTTTTT.

This chain uses TRBV2 with TRBJ2-5, with 11 bases identical to TRBD2. V was pared by 6 bases and J by 2 bases, with 5 bases of the junction left unmatched. Germline CDR1 and CDR2: SNHLY and FYNNEI. CDR3 size: 15 residues. CDR3 coding DNA: TGTGCCAGCAGGGCTAGCGGGGGGCCTCAAGAGACCCAGTACTTC. Translated: CASRASGGPQETQYF.

This clone was picked up a small number of times. This chain uses TRBV27 with TRBJ1-4; no clear D. V was trimmed by 7 bases and J by 7 bases, leaving 16 bases between them. CDR1 is MNHEY, CDR2 SMNVEV, per germline (reference sequence). The CDR3 extends over 14 amino acids. The CDR3 DNA reads as TGTGCCAGCAAGGATCTAGCCGGGGTTGAAAAACTGTTTTTT. Translating it yields CASKDLAGVEKLFF.

The chain is built from TRBV7-9 and TRBJ1-5; D is unresolved. The germline gives CDR1 SEHNR, CDR2 FQNEAQ (reference sequence). Trimming took off 1 base at V and 4 bases at J, with 8 bases between the two ends. CDR3 length: 14 residues. The CDR3 bases are TGTGCCAGCAGCTTAGGACGGGGAAATCAGCCCCAGCATTTT. Amino acids: CASSLGRGNQPQHF. The whole variable domain, remainder taken from reference TRBV7-9 and TRBJ1-5, is DTGVSQNPRHKITKRGQNVTFRCDPISEHNRLYWYRQTLGQGPEFLTYFQNEAQLEKSRLLSDRFSAERPKGSFSTLEIQRTEQGDSAMYLCASSLGRGNQPQHFGDGTRLSIL.

J is TRBJ2-1 and V is TRBV27, with 10 bases identical to TRBD1. The CDR3 spans 15 residues. The ends lost 5 bases at V and 3 bases at J; junction bases unmatched: 4. The germline CDR1 and CDR2 sequences are MNHEY and SMNVEV (reference sequence). The CDR3 sequence is CASSRGTGVYNEQFF. The CDR3 DNA reads TGTGCCAGCAGTAGGGGGACAGGGGTCTACAATGAGCAGTTCTTC.

The chain is built from TRBV28 and TRBJ1-1; 7 nucleotides agree with TRBD1. Germline V gene data show CDR1 as MDHEN and CDR2 as SYDVKM. The ends lost 6 bases at V and 0 bases at J; junction bases unmatched: 7. The CDR3 extends over 15 amino acids. CDR3 in amino acids: CASRPGDRLNTEAFF. The CDR3 DNA reads as TGTGCCAGCAGACCAGGGGACAGATTGAACACTGAAGCTTTCTTT.

The chain recombines TRBV5-6 with TRBJ2-7; a weak D match, TRBD1 (6 bases). The CDR3 runs 14 residues. Between the trimmed V and J ends, which lost 2 bases and 2 bases, there was a span of 11 bases. Germline CDR1 and CDR2: SGHDT and YYEEEE. CDR3 loop: CASSFQGSAYEQYV. The CDR3 coding sequence is TGTGCCAGCAGCTTCCAGGGGAGCGCCTACGAGCAGTACGTC.

J is TRBJ2-1 and V is TRBV11-2; weak D call: TRBD2 (5 bases). Germline V gives CDR1 SGHAT, CDR2 FQNNGV. The CDR3 is 14 amino acids. Trimming shortened V by 5 bases and J by 4 bases, and 12 bases separated the two germline ends. The CDR3 region has the DNA TGTGCCAGCAGCCCCTCCGGGGAGTACAATGAGCAGTTCTTC. It is translated as CASSPSGEYNEQFF.

The chain has TRBV6-5 and TRBJ2-1; D unresolved. CDR1 is MNHEY and CDR2 is SVGAGI in the germline V gene. Between the trimmed V and J ends, which lost 5 bases and 2 bases, there was a span of 13 bases. This CDR3 has 15 residues. The DNA for the CDR3 is TGTGCCAGCAGTCCCTTCAGAAATCCCTACAATGAGCAGTTCTTC. It encodes CASSPFRNPYNEQFF.

V gene TRBV11-2 combines with J gene TRBJ1-1; no clear D gene. This CDR3 is 15 amino acids long. The V and J ends lost 2 bases and 3 bases respectively, with 13 bases between them. Germline CDR1 is SGHAT and CDR2 is FQNNGV. The CDR3 nucleotides are TGTGCCAGCAGCTTATTTAAGGGAGCGGACACTGAAGCTTTCTTT. This sequence encodes CASSLFKGADTEAFF. The full variable domain, completed using reference TRBV11-2 and TRBJ1-1, is EAGVAQSPRYKIIEKRQSVAFWCNPISGHATLYWYQQILGQGPKLLIQFQNNGVVDDSQLPKDRFSAERLKGVDSTLKIQPAKLEDSAVYLCASSLFKGADTEAFFGQGTRLTVV.

V is TRBV5-6 and J is TRBJ2-7; D uncertain. Trimming cost V 0 bases and J 2 bases, with 9 bases left between them. The CDR3 covers 14 residues. Germline V CDR1 and CDR2: SGHDT, YYEEEE. The CDR3 DNA reads TGTGCCAGCAGCTTGGGCGGCTCCCCCTACGAGCAGTACGTC. Residues: CASSLGGSPYEQYV.

V and J are TRBV19 and TRBJ1-3; 8 bases are a match to TRBD1. Germline loops: CDR1 LNHDA, CDR2 SQIVND (reference sequence). V lost 4 bases, J lost 0 bases, and 5 bases stayed unmatched. The CDR3 is 16 amino acids. The chain's CDR3 is CASSRGQVVSGNTIYF. DNA of the CDR3: TGTGCCAGTAGTAGGGGACAGGTCGTCTCTGGAAACACCATATATTTT.

The genes are TRBV15 and TRBJ2-3; 7 positions agree with TRBD2. CDR1 and CDR2 from the germline V gene are LNHNV and YYDKDF (reference sequence). This CDR3 is built from 16 residues. J lost 6 bases, V lost 5 bases, and 14 bases had no gene match. This chain's CDR3 is CATSRPPSGGGDTQYF. CDR3 DNA sequence: TGTGCCACCAGCCGACCCCCTAGCGGAGGTGGGGATACGCAGTATTTT.

The rearrangement joins TRBV4-1 to TRBJ2-2, with TRBD2 identical over 11 bases. CDR1 MGHRA and CDR2 YSYEKL come from the germline V gene. V shed 2 bases, J shed 4 bases, and the junction held 9 bases outside the gene matches. The CDR3 runs to 18 residues. CDR3 residues: CASSQLIAGGPGTGELFF. The CDR3 coding sequence is TGCGCCAGCAGCCAATTGATAGCGGGGGGGCCGGGCACCGGGGAGCTGTTTTTT.

The chain couples TRBV4-3 to TRBJ2-7; possible D gene TRBD1, 6 bases. V was clipped by 3 bases and J by 2 bases, with 8 bases between them. The CDR3 runs 13 residues. Looked up from germline, CDR1 is LGHNA and CDR2 is YSLEER. The DNA for the CDR3 is TGCGCCAGCAGCCAGGGGGCACCCTACGAGCAGTACGTC. This translates into CASSQGAPYEQYV.

The gene calls are TRBV7-2 and TRBJ2-5, with TRBD2 matching 7 bases. The DNA end lines up better with TRBJ2-7; the J call may be wrong. The CDR3 length is 15 residues. In germline, CDR1 is SGHTA, CDR2 FQGNSA. The CDR3 loop is CASSFYSGTDYEQYF. The CDR3 nucleotides read TGTGCCAGCAGCTTCTACAGCGGGACCGACTACGAGCAGTACTTC.

V gene TRBV5-5 combines with J gene TRBJ1-5; D gene uncertain. Germline lookup yields CDR1 SGHKS and CDR2 YYEKEE (reference sequence). The CDR3 runs to 15 residues. Deletions cut 3 bases from V and 11 bases from J, with 21 bases between. CDR3: CASSSVTTDLGTQHF. DNA for the CDR3: TGTGCCAGCAGCTCAGTCACCACGGACCTCGGGACCCAGCATTTT.

This clone was seen just once. V and J are TRBV19 and TRBJ2-1; 7 nucleotides match TRBD2. Trimming removed 4 bases from V and 4 bases from J; junction bases left unmatched: 7. The CDR3 runs 15 residues. Germline values: CDR1 LNHDA, CDR2 SQIVND (reference sequence). The CDR3 sequence is CASSRIASGYNEQFF. The CDR3 DNA is TGTGCCAGTAGTAGGATTGCTAGCGGTTACAATGAGCAGTTCTTC. The full variable domain, in which reference TRBV19 and TRBJ2-1 provide the parts outside the CDR3, is DGGITQSPKYLFRKEGQNVTLSCEQNLNHDAMYWYRQDPGQGLRLIYYSQIVNDFQKGDIAEGYSVSREKKESFPLTVTSAQKNPTAFYLCASSRIASGYNEQFFGPGTRLTVL.

V usage is TRBV14 and J usage is TRBJ2-2; D call uncertain. This CDR3 is built from 13 residues. Trimming took 2 bases from V and 3 from J, leaving 4 bases between them. Germline V lookup: CDR1 SGHDN, CDR2 FVKESK. The CDR3 region is CASSQLDTGELFF. Written as DNA, the CDR3 is TGTGCCAGCAGCCAACTAGACACCGGGGAGCTGTTTTTT.

The chain uses TRBV7-9 and TRBJ2-7, with 9 positions matching TRBD1. The CDR3 is made up of 14 amino acids. J was trimmed by 3 bases and V by 5 bases; bases with no gene match: 5. CDR1 and CDR2 from the germline V gene are SEHNR and FQNEAQ (reference sequence). The CDR3 nucleotides read TGTGCCAGCAGCCCGGGGACAGGGAACTACGAGCAGTACTTC. Residues: CASSPGTGNYEQYF.

This clone was counted a few times. The chain has TRBV6-4 and TRBJ2-7; 14 nucleotides agree with TRBD2. Losses at the gene ends were 2 bases for V and 3 bases for J; bases not matched to a gene: 3. Germline CDR1 MRHNA, CDR2 SNTAGT. CDR3 length: 16 amino acids. CDR3 protein: CASSDEGTSGGYEQYV. The CDR3, as DNA: TGTGCCAGCAGTGACGAGGGGACTAGCGGGGGCTACGAGCAGTACGTC.

This chain joins TRBV7-9 and TRBJ2-3, with D unclear. The CDR3 consists of 13 residues. The V end lost 2 bases, the J end lost 6 bases, and 9 bases lay between the germline ends. From germline, CDR1 is SEHNR and CDR2 FQNEAQ (reference sequence). CDR3 bases: TGTGCCAGCAGCTTAACCGAAGAGGATACGCAGTATTTT. The encoded protein is CASSLTEEDTQYF.

This rearrangement joins TRBV28 to TRBJ2-3, with D perhaps TRBD2 (5 bases). The CDR3 sequence is 13 residues long. V was shortened by 2 bases and J by 6 bases, with 9 bases between the two germline ends. The germline V gene encodes CDR1 MDHEN and CDR2 SYDVKM. The DNA for the CDR3 is TGTGCCAGCAGTTTAGGGAGAATGGATACGCAGTATTTT. As protein: CASSLGRMDTQYF.